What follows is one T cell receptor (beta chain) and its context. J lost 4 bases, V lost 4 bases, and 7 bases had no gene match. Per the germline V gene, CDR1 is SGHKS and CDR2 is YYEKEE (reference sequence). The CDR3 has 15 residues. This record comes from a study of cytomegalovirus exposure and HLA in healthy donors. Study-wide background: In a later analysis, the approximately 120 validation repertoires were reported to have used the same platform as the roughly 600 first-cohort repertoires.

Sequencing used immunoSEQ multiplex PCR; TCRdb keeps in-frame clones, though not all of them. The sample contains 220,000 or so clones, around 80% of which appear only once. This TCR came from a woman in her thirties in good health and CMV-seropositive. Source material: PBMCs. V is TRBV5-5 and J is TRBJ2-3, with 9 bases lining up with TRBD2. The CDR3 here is CASSVGTSIADTQYF. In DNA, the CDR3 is TGTGCCAGCAGCGTAGGGACTAGCATTGCAGATACGCAGTATTTT.